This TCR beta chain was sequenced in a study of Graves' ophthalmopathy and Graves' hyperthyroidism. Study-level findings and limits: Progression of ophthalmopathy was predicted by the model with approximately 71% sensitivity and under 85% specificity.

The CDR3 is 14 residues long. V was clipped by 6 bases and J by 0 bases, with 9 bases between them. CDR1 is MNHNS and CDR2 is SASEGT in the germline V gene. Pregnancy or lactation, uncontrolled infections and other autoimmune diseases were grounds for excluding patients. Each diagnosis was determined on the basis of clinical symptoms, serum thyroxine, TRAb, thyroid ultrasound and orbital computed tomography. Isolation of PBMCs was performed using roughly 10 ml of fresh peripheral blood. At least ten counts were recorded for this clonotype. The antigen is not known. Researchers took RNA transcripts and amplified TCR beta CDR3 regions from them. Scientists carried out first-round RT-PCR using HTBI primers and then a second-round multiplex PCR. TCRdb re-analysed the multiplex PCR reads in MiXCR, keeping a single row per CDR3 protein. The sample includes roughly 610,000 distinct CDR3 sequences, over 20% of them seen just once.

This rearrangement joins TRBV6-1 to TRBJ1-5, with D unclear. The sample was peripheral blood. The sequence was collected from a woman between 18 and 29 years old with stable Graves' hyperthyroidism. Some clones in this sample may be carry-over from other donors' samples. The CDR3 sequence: CASRTGYSNQPQHF. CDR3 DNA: TGTGCCAGCAGAACGGGGTATAGCAATCAGCCCCAGCATTTT.